This T cell receptor (beta chain) was recovered during a study of CD8 T cells in ankylosing spondylitis. Notes on the study in general: Ankylosing spondylitis blood appeared to be characterized by a TCR beta motif of roughly eight highly homologous variants. Researchers reportedly found disease-linked clones significantly enriched in matched ankylosing spondylitis synovial fluid. CD8+ cells made up the disease-linked clones, which were relatively rare in peripheral blood.

Concerning this clonotype: Its specificity is not known.

5'-RACE, quantitative and with molecular barcodes, yielded the TCR beta libraries. Each CDR3 protein gets one entry after TCRdb re-called the 5' RACE reads with MiXCR. This sample has some 130,000 distinct CDR3 sequences, with around 9.7% found just once. V gave up 4 bases and J gave up 12 bases, with 16 bases separating them. The CDR3 runs to 13 residues. From germline, CDR1 is LGHNA and CDR2 YSLEER. The sequence was collected from a male donor with ankylosing spondylitis or in good health (not recorded which). The rearrangement uses TRBV4-3 and TRBJ2-1, with a weak D call TRBD2 (5 bases). Sequenced sample: blood, either unsorted or a sorted T cell fraction (not recorded which). The CDR3 here is CASSPSTGWGQFF. As DNA, the CDR3 is TGCGCCAGCAGCCCCTCGACGGGGTGGGGGCAGTTCTTC.